Reported below is one T cell receptor beta chain. Its specificity is unknown. The data are from a study of cytomegalovirus exposure and HLA in healthy donors. About the study: Ancestry clustering placed around four fifths of approximately 420 genotyped donors in the Caucasian-associated cluster.

Study-wide findings and caveats: Presence/absence analyses assumed roughly uniform sequencing depth across donors, which may not hold. The study put around 180 TCR beta chains on its list as cytomegalovirus-associated. V- and J-gene trimming in TCR beta was tied to a missense DCLRE1C variant by an analysis performed later.

Germline V gene data show CDR1 as MNHNS and CDR2 as SASEGT. The CDR3 is 17 residues long. The V gene end was trimmed by 4 bases and the J gene end by 2 bases; junction bases not matched to a gene: 8. It was with 60 Vbeta and 13 Jbeta primers that the PCR ran. Libraries were prepared by immunoSEQ multiplex PCR; TCRdb keeps only in-frame clonotypes and omits some of them. The data show roughly 180,000 clones, roughly 78% seen once. Sequenced: PBMCs. The TCR sequence derives from a woman aged 25 to 39 in good health and CMV-seronegative. The chain couples TRBV6-1 to TRBJ2-5; 12 positions agree with TRBD2. As DNA, the CDR3 is TGTGCCAGCAGTGGTGGACTAGCGGGGAAAAAACAAGAGACCCAGTACTTC. It yields the protein CASSGGLAGKKQETQYF.